The subject of this entry is one TCR beta chain. Its antigen is not identified. It was second doses at about 4 or about 12 weeks that were pooled. The record originates from a study of T cell responses to AZD1222 COVID-19 vaccine. Study-wide findings and caveats: At 160-218 and 743-854, vaccine-associated CD4 TCRs were dominant, and they spanned spike. Repertoire sampling happened only post peak T cell response. At baseline, seropositivity was found in only a handful of AZD1222 recipients.

Trimming cost V 5 bases and J 6 bases, with 10 bases left between them. Germline values: CDR1 LNHDA, CDR2 SQIVND (reference sequence). CDR3 length: 12 residues. Data came from immunoSEQ multiplex PCR; TCRdb stores just in-frame clones and leaves some out. The table has some 150,000 clones, around nine tenths seen once; the top ten hold about 3.2%. This chain uses TRBV19 with TRBJ1-1; a weak D match, TRBD1 (6 bases). Sequenced material: peripheral blood, taken 28 days after the second AZD1222 dose. The receptor comes from an adult who received the AZD1222 COVID-19 vaccine. Written as DNA, the CDR3 is TGTGCCAGTAGTCCAGGGGTCGCTGAAGCTTTCTTT. It translates to CASSPGVAEAFF.